This T cell receptor beta chain comes out of a study of T-cell reconstitution after alpha-beta-depleted transplantation in children. Study-wide results and limits: TCRbeta diversity was high at day 60 in some patients (a result of surviving recipient T cells and thymic progenitors).

Comment on this clonotype: The antigen is unknown.

For TCRbeta, the library was prepared with unique molecular identifiers. MiXCR was run by TCRdb on the PCR reads, yielding one entry per CDR3 protein. The sample holds about 150,000 distinct CDR3 sequences, around 10% seen once. V lost 5 bases and J 4 bases, leaving 15 bases between the germline ends. CDR1 is SEHNR, CDR2 FQNEAQ, per germline (reference sequence). The CDR3 length is 15 residues. The specimen comprised PBMCs, sampled before TCRalphabeta/CD19-depleted stem cell transplant. This TCR was sampled from a boy aged 2-9 years with acute myeloid leukemia, due to receive a stem cell transplant. J is TRBJ2-1 and V is TRBV7-9; D is uncertain. The CDR3 nucleotides are TGTGCCAGCAGCCAGAGCTTCCTGCAATACAATGAGCAGTTCTTC. It translates to CASSQSFLQYNEQFF.